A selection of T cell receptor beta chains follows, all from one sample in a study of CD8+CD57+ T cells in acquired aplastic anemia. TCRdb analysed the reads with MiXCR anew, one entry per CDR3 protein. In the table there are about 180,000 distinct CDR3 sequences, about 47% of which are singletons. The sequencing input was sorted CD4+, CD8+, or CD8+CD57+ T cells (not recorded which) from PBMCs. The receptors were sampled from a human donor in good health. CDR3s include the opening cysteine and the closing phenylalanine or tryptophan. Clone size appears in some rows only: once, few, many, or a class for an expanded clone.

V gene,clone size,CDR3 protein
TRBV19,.,CASIGGLNTEAFF
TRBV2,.,CASSNGQGEIDTQYF
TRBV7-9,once,CASSLTGAGTEAFF
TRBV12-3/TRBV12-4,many,CASSPRAASYEQYF
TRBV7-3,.,CASRTGSVAEQFF
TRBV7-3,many,CASSSKGGTGSTGELFF
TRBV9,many,CASSVGPSGNTEAFF
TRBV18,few,CASSRSGSVDEQYF
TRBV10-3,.,CAISTGGWTEAFF
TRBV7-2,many,CASSLDWATEAFF
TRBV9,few,CASSVGGVRTEAFF
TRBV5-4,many,CASSWGARGETQYF
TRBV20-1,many,CSARVSAYNEQFF
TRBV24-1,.,CATQGQVNSPLHF
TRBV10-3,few,CAISESGQGPTGELFF